The 27 T cell receptor beta chains presented below share a single source sample, sequenced in a study of blood T cells in healthy people across ages. Primed by a sample-barcoded 5' primer and a J-beta primer mix, a second PCR proceeded for 7 to 11 cycles. TCRdb redid the calling of the 5' RACE reads with MiXCR, one entry per CDR3 protein. Here the sample spans about 640,000 distinct CDR3 sequences, roughly 30% being singletons. Sequences were obtained from blood. The source of these receptors is a woman of 80 years or more in good health.

This clonotype was counted between two and nine times. This may arise from a read error, as a much more abundant clone is one base away. The chain combines TRBV4-1 with TRBJ2-5; TRBD1 matches at 7 bases. J gave up 11 bases and V 1 base, and 10 bases lay outside the gene matches. The germline V gene encodes CDR1 MGHRA and CDR2 YSYEKL. The CDR3 totals 14 residues. This chain's CDR3 is CASSQVVGQSPQYF. The CDR3 region has the DNA TGCGCCAGCAGCCAAGTGGTGGGACAGTCCCCGCAGTACTTC.

A note on this clonotype: This may be a read error: a much more frequent sequence differs by one nucleotide. The V gene is TRBV4-3, the J gene TRBJ2-1, with TRBD1 matching 7 bases. Trimming at V came to 0 bases and at J to 10 bases, leaving 9 bases not matched to a gene. The length of the CDR3 is 15 residues. CDR1 and CDR2 from the germline V gene are LGHNA and YSLEER. CDR3 nucleotide sequence: TGCGCCAGCAGCCAAGAATCCAGGGGGTCGGGCGAGCAGTTCTTC. Protein: CASSQESRGSGEQFF.

This clonotype was seen at least ten times. V gene TRBV20-1 combines with J gene TRBJ2-3; D may correspond to TRBD1 or TRBD2 (5 bases each). The V end lost 2 bases, the J end lost 4 bases, and 19 bases lay between the germline ends. CDR1 is DFQATT and CDR2 is SNEGSKA in the germline V gene (reference sequence). CDR3 length equals 16 residues. CDR3 sequence (DNA): TGCAGTGCTAGAATACTCTCGAGGGGCTACTCAGATACGCAGTATTTT. Protein product: CSARILSRGYSDTQYF.

This clonotype was seen at least ten times. This chain joins TRBV15 and TRBJ2-5, with 8 bases matching TRBD2. This CDR3 region has 16 residues. The ends lost 4 bases at V and 4 bases at J; junction bases unmatched: 11. Germline values: CDR1 LNHNV, CDR2 YYDKDF (reference sequence). CDR3 protein: CATSNPSGGHRETQYF. The CDR3 region has the DNA TGTGCCACCAGCAACCCCTCGGGGGGGCATCGAGAGACCCAGTACTTC.

The gene calls are TRBV3-1 and TRBJ2-2, with D perhaps TRBD1 or TRBD2 (5 bases each). CDR1 and CDR2 from the germline V gene are LGHDT and YNNKEL (reference sequence). Trimming stripped 1 base from V and 5 bases from J, with 23 bases between. The CDR3 is made up of 19 amino acids. The CDR3 sequence is CASSQGSRSGTAGTGELFF. The CDR3 nucleotides are TGTGCCAGCAGCCAAGGTTCCAGATCGGGGACCGCTGGGACCGGGGAGCTGTTTTTT.

The V gene is TRBV7-3, the J gene TRBJ1-1; a weak D match, TRBD1 (5 bases). Trimming cost V 7 bases and J 2 bases, with 23 bases left between them. The length of the CDR3 is 17 residues. Germline V lookup: CDR1 SGHTA, CDR2 FQGTGA. The CDR3 loop is CASTQRFVEGPNTEAFF. The CDR3 bases are TGTGCCAGCACCCAGAGGTTTGTTGAGGGGCCTAACACTGAAGCTTTCTTT. Full variable domain (missing parts from reference TRBV7-3 and TRBJ1-1): GAGVSQTPSNKVTEKGKYVELRCDPISGHTALYWYRQSLGQGPEFLIYFQGTGAADDSGLPNDRFFAVRPEGSVSTLKIQRTERGDSAVYLCASTQRFVEGPNTEAFFGQGTRLTVV.

This clonotype was observed many times. The chain links TRBV7-9 to TRBJ1-5; D gene uncertain. The V end lost 5 bases, the J end lost 3 bases, and 8 bases lay between the germline ends. CDR1 SEHNR and CDR2 FQNEAQ come from the germline V gene (reference sequence). This CDR3 region has 13 residues. The CDR3 region has the DNA TGTGCCAGCAGCCCTGAGCCCAATCAGCCCCAGCATTTT. As protein: CASSPEPNQPQHF. The whole variable domain, remainder taken from reference TRBV7-9 and TRBJ1-5, is DTGVSQNPRHKITKRGQNVTFRCDPISEHNRLYWYRQTLGQGPEFLTYFQNEAQLEKSRLLSDRFSAERPKGSFSTLEIQRTEQGDSAMYLCASSPEPNQPQHFGDGTRLSIL.

This clonotype was detected many times. In nucleotides, the CDR3 is TGTGCCAGCACCTCCAGGGGGCAGACAGATACGCAGTATTTT. It specifies CASTSRGQTDTQYF. This chain joins TRBV7-9 and TRBJ2-3, with 8 bases that match TRBD1. Germline CDR1 is SEHNR and CDR2 is FQNEAQ (reference sequence). Unmatched junction bases numbered 6, after V lost 7 bases and J lost 3 bases. This CDR3 spans 14 amino acids.

This clonotype was seen a handful of times. This chain joins TRBV7-6 and TRBJ2-5; 9 positions match TRBD1. The CDR3 length is 14 residues. V shed 5 bases, J shed 11 bases, and the junction held 12 bases outside the gene matches. Looked up from germline, CDR1 is SGHVS and CDR2 is FNYEAQ. This chain's CDR3 is CASSDRTGVDEQYF. CDR3 coding DNA: TGTGCCAGCAGCGATCGGACAGGGGTGGATGAGCAGTACTTC.

This clonotype was detected many times. It may be a read error: a sequence one base away is much more abundant. V and J are TRBV7-2 and TRBJ2-1; D may be TRBD2 (5 bases). With the DNA end fitting TRBJ2-7 better, the J assignment may be wrong. Germline V gives CDR1 SGHTA, CDR2 FQGNSA. The CDR3 loop spans 13 amino acids. CDR3 sequence: CASSPSSYNEQYF. The CDR3 coding sequence is TGTGCCAGCAGCCCTAGCTCCTACAATGAGCAGTACTTC.

In regard to this clonotype: A much larger clone differs by one base, so this may be a read error. This rearrangement joins TRBV12-3 or TRBV12-4 to TRBJ2-1; D not resolved. The J call is doubtful: the DNA matches TRBJ2-7 better. This CDR3 comprises 13 residues. CDR3 amino acids: CASTPWRSNEQYF. In nucleotides, the CDR3 is TGTGCCAGCACTCCCTGGCGGTCGAATGAGCAGTACTTC.

V gene TRBV29-1 combines with J gene TRBJ1-4; the D gene is possibly TRBD1 (6 bases). CDR3 length: 12 amino acids. V was trimmed by 8 bases and J by 7 bases, leaving 14 bases between them. Germline V gene data show CDR1 as SQVTM and CDR2 as ANQGSEA. Written as DNA, the CDR3 is TGCAGCTTCCTCGGACAGACTGAAAAACTGTTTTTT. Its protein is CSFLGQTEKLFF.

This clonotype was picked up many times. V and J are TRBV7-2 and TRBJ2-1, with D maybe TRBD2 (6 bases). Trimming left V 1 base short and J 7 bases short, with 14 bases between. From germline, CDR1 is SGHTA and CDR2 FQGNSA. This CDR3 has 15 amino acids. The CDR3 reads CASSLVARGPNEQFF. As DNA, the CDR3 is TGTGCCAGCAGCTTAGTGGCGCGGGGACCGAATGAGCAGTTCTTC. The whole variable domain, remainder taken from reference TRBV7-2 and TRBJ2-1, is GAGVSQSPSNKVTEKGKDVELRCDPISGHTALYWYRQSLGQGLEFLIYFQGNSAPDKSGLPSDRFSAERTGGSVSTLTIQRTQQEDSAVYLCASSLVARGPNEQFFGPGTRLTVL.

Note on this clonotype: It may be a read error: a sequence one base away is much more abundant. The chain has TRBV14 and TRBJ2-7; 7 positions agree with TRBD1. The J segment lost 9 bases and the V segment lost 1 base, leaving 12 bases of the junction unmatched. Germline loops: CDR1 SGHDN, CDR2 FVKESK. This CDR3 comprises 15 residues. CDR3 in DNA: TGTGCCAGCAGCCAAGTGGAACAGGGGTTTTATGGGCAGTACTTC. Encoded protein: CASSQVEQGFYGQYF.

This clonotype appeared once. With a much larger clone just one base away, this may be a read error. The chain combines TRBV12-3 or TRBV12-4 with TRBJ1-1; D ambiguous. The CDR3 length is 14 residues. The V gene lost 6 bases and the J gene lost 2 bases, with 13 bases spanning the gap. The CDR3 here is CASRLSADNTEAFF. In DNA form, the CDR3 reads TGTGCCAGCAGGCTATCAGCAGATAACACTGAAGCTTTCTTT.

The genes are TRBV7-9 and TRBJ2-5, with D hard to call. Germline CDR1 and CDR2: SEHNR and FQNEAQ (reference sequence). V lost 4 bases to trimming and J lost 11 bases, with 26 bases between them. CDR3 length: 16 residues. CDR3 in amino acids: CASSSAFDPQGNEQYF. As DNA, the CDR3 is TGTGCCAGCAGCTCCGCTTTTGACCCGCAAGGCAATGAGCAGTACTTC.

To note about this clonotype: This may arise from a read error, as a much more abundant clone is one base away. The chain recombines TRBV3-1 with TRBJ2-5; 10 bases map to TRBD2. This CDR3 comprises 14 residues. V shed 8 bases, J shed 2 bases, and the junction held 5 bases outside the gene matches. Germline V lookup: CDR1 LGHDT, CDR2 YNNKEL (reference sequence). The CDR3 reads CASGLAGDQETQYF. The CDR3 coding sequence is TGTGCCAGCGGGCTAGCGGGGGATCAAGAGACCCAGTACTTC.

In this sample, this clonotype turned up a few times. The V and J genes are TRBV7-9 and TRBJ1-4; no firm D call. Trimming stripped 6 bases from V and 6 bases from J, with 14 bases between. The CDR3 runs 14 residues. CDR1 SEHNR and CDR2 FQNEAQ come from the germline V gene (reference sequence). The CDR3 loop reads CASSKVDSYEKLFF. The CDR3 bases are TGTGCCAGCAGTAAAGTGGATTCCTATGAAAAACTGTTTTTT.

Of note for this clonotype: A much bigger clone sits one base away, suggesting this may be a read error. This rearrangement joins TRBV7-8 to TRBJ2-7; TRBD1 agrees at 8 bases. J gave up 12 bases and V 9 bases, and 22 bases lay outside the gene matches. The CDR3 is made up of 15 amino acids. Germline loops: CDR1 SGHVS, CDR2 FQNEAQ. The CDR3 loop reads CARSLGTGQQETRYF. The CDR3 DNA sequence: TGTGCCAGATCCCTTGGGACAGGACAGCAAGAGACCCGGTACTTC.

J is TRBJ1-2 and V is TRBV20-1; D is perhaps TRBD1 (6 bases). This CDR3 is 14 amino acids long. Germline CDR1 is DFQATT and CDR2 is SNEGSKA (reference sequence). The CDR3 DNA is TGCGTTTTCTTGCACGGCGGGACAAACTATGGCTACACCTTC. Translating gives CVFLHGGTNYGYTF.

Of note for this clonotype: It is likely a read error, because the conserved phenylalanine at the end of the CDR3 is missing. The chain links TRBV6-5 to TRBJ2-5; no clear D. Looked up from germline, CDR1 is MNHEY and CDR2 is SVGAGI. The CDR3 contains 13 residues. V gave up 2 bases and J gave up 7 bases, with 11 bases separating them. The CDR3 here is CASSYDRAVTQYY. DNA for the CDR3: TGTGCCAGCAGTTACGATCGGGCGGTGACCCAGTACTAC.

Ten or more counts support this clonotype. V gene TRBV7-8 combines with J gene TRBJ2-1; 9 bases map to TRBD1. The germline gives CDR1 SGHVS, CDR2 FQNEAQ. Unmatched junction bases numbered 10, after V lost 6 bases and J lost 7 bases. The CDR3 runs 15 residues. Written as DNA, the CDR3 is TGTGCCAGCAGACAGAGGACAGGGGAGGGGAATGAGCAGTTCTTC. Translation gives CASRQRTGEGNEQFF. The entire variable domain, with the rest obtained from reference TRBV7-8 and TRBJ2-1, is as follows: GAGVSQSPRYKVAKRGQDVALRCDPISGHVSLFWYQQALGQGPEFLTYFQNEAQLDKSGLPSDRFFAERPEGSVSTLKIQRTQQEDSAVYLCASRQRTGEGNEQFFGPGTRLTVL.

This clonotype was seen ten or more times. The gene calls are TRBV7-2 and TRBJ2-3; 7 bases are shared with TRBD2. The CDR3 has 17 amino acids. Losses at the gene ends were 1 base for V and 1 base for J; bases not matched to a gene: 8. The germline V gene encodes CDR1 SGHTA and CDR2 FQGNSA. CDR3 sequence reads: CASSLDFGGVGTDTQYF. The CDR3 DNA is TGTGCCAGCAGCTTAGATTTTGGGGGGGTGGGCACAGATACGCAGTATTTT.

The gene calls are TRBV5-1 and TRBJ1-5; no firm D call. This CDR3 spans 15 amino acids. The germline gives CDR1 SGHRS, CDR2 YFSETQ. Between the trimmed V and J ends, which lost 0 bases and 2 bases, there was a span of 9 bases. As DNA, the CDR3 is TGCGCCAGCAGCTTGGGCACGGTGGGCAATCAGCCCCAGCATTTT. Its translation: CASSLGTVGNQPQHF.

The V gene is TRBV29-1, the J gene TRBJ2-1; 7 bases are shared with TRBD2. Germline-derived CDR1 and CDR2 are SQVTM and ANQGSEA. The CDR3 sequence is 14 residues long. The ends lost 6 bases at V and 2 bases at J; junction bases unmatched: 7. This CDR3 reads CSVLGGGAYNEQFF. The CDR3 DNA reads TGCAGCGTCCTTGGGGGGGGAGCCTACAATGAGCAGTTCTTC.

In the case of this clonotype: At one end, the junction sequence differs from germline, possibly due to a read error. The chain recombines TRBV19 with TRBJ2-6; 9 positions match TRBD1. The CDR3 is made up of 19 amino acids. CDR1 and CDR2 from the germline V gene are LNHDA and SQIVND (reference sequence). CDR3 nucleotides: TGTGCCAGTAGTGTTCTAAGCCGGGACAGGGTTACTGGGGCCAACGTCCCGACTTTC. Its protein is CASSVLSRDRVTGANVPTF.

The sample holds one count of this clonotype. A much larger clone differs from this one at a single base, so this may be a read error. V and J are TRBV6-1 and TRBJ1-2; TRBD1 matches at 12 bases. This CDR3 has 12 residues. Germline loops: CDR1 MNHNS, CDR2 SASEGT. This CDR3 reads CASAGTGGGYIF. CDR3 DNA: TGTGCCAGCGCCGGGACAGGGGGCGGCTACATCTTC.